The sample holds one count of the clone carrying this T cell receptor beta chain. The protocol was immunoSEQ multiplex PCR, while the TCRdb copy is restricted to in-frame clones and leaves out a portion. Of about 60,000 clones in the sample, roughly 93% were seen once. This sample was included in a study of T cell changes during pregnancy in multiple sclerosis. The V segment lost 6 bases and the J segment 6 bases; nucleotides outside the gene matches: 6. Germline V CDR1 and CDR2: MDHEN, SYDVKM. CDR3 length: 13 amino acids. The clonotype comes from a female donor with multiple sclerosis, enrolled in a pregnancy study. The starting material was peripheral blood, obtained after pregnancy. The chain links TRBV28 to TRBJ1-2; 8 positions match TRBD1. The CDR3 region has the DNA TGTGCCAGCAGCGCGGACAGGGTCAATGGCTACACCTTC. This gives the protein CASSADRVNGYTF.